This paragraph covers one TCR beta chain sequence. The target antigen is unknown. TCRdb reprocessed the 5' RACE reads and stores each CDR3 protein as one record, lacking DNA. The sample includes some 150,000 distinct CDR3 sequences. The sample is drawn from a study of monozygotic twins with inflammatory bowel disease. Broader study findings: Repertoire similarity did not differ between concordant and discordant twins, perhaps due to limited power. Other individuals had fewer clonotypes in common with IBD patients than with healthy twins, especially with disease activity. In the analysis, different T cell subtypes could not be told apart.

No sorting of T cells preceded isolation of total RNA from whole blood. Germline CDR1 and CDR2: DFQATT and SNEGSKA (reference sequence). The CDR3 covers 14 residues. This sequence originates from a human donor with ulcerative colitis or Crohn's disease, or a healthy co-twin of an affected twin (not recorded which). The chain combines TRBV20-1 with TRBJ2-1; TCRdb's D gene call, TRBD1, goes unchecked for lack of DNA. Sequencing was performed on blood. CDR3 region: CSARTSDRVHEQFF.